The entry below gives a single T cell receptor beta chain sequence along with its context. CDR1 and CDR2 from the germline V gene are GTSNPN and SVGIG (reference sequence). Trimming left V 4 bases short and J 11 bases short, with 20 bases between. There are 14 residues in the CDR3. The source of the sample is a study of identical twins. TCRdb redid the calling of the 5' RACE reads with MiXCR, one entry per CDR3 protein. The table has about 100,000 distinct CDR3 sequences, just under 6% seen once. The clonotype originates from a woman between 50 and 59 years old in good health. Sequenced sample: memory T cells sorted from blood. V gene TRBV30 combines with J gene TRBJ1-4; possibly TRBD1 for D (5 bases). This CDR3 is CAWTGQPEWGKLFF. In DNA form, the CDR3 reads TGTGCCTGGACGGGTCAGCCTGAATGGGGGAAACTGTTTTTT.